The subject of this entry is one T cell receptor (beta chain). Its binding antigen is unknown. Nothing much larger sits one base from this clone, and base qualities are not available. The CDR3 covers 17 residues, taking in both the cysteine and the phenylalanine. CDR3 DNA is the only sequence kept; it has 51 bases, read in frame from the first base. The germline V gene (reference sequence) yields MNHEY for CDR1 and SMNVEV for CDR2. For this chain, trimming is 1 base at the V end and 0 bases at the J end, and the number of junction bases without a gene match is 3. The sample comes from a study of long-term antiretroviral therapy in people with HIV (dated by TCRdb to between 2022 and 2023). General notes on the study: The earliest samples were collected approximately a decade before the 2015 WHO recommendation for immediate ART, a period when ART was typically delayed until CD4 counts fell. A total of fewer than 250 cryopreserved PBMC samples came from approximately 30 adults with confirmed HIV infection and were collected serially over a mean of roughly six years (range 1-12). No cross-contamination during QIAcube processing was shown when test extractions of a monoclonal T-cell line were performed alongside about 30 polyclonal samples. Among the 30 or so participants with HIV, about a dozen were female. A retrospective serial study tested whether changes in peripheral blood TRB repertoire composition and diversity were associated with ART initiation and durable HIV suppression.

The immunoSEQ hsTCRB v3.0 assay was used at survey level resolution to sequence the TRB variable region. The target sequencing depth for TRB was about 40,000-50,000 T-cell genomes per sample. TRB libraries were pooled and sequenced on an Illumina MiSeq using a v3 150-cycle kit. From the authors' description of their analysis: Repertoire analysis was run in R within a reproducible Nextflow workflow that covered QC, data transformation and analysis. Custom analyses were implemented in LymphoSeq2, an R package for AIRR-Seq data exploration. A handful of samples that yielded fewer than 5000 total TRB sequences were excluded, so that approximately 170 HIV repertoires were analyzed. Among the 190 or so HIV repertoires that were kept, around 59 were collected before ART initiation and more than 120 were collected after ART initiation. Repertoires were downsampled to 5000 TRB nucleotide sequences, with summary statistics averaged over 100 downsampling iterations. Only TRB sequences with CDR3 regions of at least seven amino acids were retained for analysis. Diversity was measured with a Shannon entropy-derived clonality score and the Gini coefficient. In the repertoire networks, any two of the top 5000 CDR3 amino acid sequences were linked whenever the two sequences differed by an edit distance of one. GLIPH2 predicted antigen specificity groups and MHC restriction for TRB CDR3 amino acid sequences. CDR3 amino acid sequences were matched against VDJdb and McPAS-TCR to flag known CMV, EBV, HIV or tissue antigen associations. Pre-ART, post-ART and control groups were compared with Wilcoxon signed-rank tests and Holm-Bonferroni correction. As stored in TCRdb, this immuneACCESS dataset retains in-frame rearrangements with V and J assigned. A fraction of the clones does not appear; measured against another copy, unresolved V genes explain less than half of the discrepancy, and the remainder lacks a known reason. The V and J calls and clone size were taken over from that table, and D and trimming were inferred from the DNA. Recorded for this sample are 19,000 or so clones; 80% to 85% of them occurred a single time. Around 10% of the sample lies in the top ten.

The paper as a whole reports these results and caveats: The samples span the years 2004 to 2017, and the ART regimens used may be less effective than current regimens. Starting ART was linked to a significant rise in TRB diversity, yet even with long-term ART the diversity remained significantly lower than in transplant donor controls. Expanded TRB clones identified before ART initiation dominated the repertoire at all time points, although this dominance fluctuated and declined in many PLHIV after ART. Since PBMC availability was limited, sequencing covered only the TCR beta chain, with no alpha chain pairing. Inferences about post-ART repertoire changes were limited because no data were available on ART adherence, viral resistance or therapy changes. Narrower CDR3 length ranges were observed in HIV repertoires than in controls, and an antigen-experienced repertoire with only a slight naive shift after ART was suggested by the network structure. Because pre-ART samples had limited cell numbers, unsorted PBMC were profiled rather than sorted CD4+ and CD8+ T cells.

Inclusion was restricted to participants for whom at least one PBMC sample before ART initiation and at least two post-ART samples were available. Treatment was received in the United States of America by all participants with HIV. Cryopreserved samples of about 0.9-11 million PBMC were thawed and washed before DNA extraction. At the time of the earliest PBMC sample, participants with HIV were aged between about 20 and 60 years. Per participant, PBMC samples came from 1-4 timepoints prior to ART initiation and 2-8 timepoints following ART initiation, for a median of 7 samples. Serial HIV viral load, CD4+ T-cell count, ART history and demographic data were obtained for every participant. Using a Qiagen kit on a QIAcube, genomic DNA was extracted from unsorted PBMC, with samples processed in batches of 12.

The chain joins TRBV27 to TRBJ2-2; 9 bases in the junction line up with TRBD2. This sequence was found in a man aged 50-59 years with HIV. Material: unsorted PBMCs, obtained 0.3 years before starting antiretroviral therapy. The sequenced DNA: TGTGCCAGCAGTTTATGGGCGGGGGGGTCGAACACCGGGGAGCTGTTTTTT. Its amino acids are CASSLWAGGSNTGELFF.